These 5 T cell receptor beta chains were all obtained from the same sample, sequenced in a study of cytomegalovirus exposure and HLA in healthy donors. PCR involved 60 Vbeta and 13 Jbeta primers. Data came from immunoSEQ multiplex PCR; TCRdb stores just in-frame clones and leaves some out. The sample holds some 150,000 clones, about three fifths seen once. Input material: PBMCs. The source of these receptors is a woman aged 25 to 39 in good health and CMV-seropositive.

This clone appeared a few times. The rearrangement joins TRBV6-5 to TRBJ1-2, with TRBD1 matching over 7 bases. The length of the CDR3 is 14 residues. V shed 7 bases and J 8 bases; nucleotides not matched to a gene: 13. The germline CDR1 and CDR2 sequences are MNHEY and SVGAGI. CDR3 sequence (DNA): TGTGCCAGCACTATGCTGGACAGGTCGCAAGGCTACACCTTC. Translation: CASTMLDRSQGYTF.

This clone was observed a few times. V usage is TRBV28 and J usage is TRBJ1-2; D remains unclear. The CDR3 is 12 residues long. The ends were cut back, 5 bases at V and 3 bases at J, with 7 bases in the middle. CDR1 is MDHEN, CDR2 SYDVKM, per germline. CDR3 protein: CASSRGDYGYTF. CDR3 bases: TGTGCCAGCAGTCGGGGAGACTATGGCTACACCTTC.

The J gene is TRBJ1-2, the V gene TRBV14; D uncertain. Between the trimmed V and J ends, which lost 0 bases and 1 base, there was a span of 9 bases. Per germline, CDR1 SGHDN and CDR2 FVKESK. The CDR3 is 15 amino acids. The DNA for the CDR3 is TGTGCCAGCAGCCAAGAGAGGGTCGGTAACTATGGCTACACCTTC. Translation: CASSQERVGNYGYTF.

The chain has TRBV23-1 and TRBJ1-4; TRBD1 matches at 12 bases. TRBV23-1 qualifies as an ORF whose function is uncertain. Trimming took 11 bases from V and 6 from J; bases not matched to a gene: 13. CDR3 length equals 16 residues. The CDR3 region is CASYLGQGAGYEKLFF. The CDR3 DNA reads as TGCGCCTCCTACTTGGGACAGGGGGCAGGGTATGAAAAACTGTTTTTT.

This clone was recorded once. The rearrangement uses TRBV5-4 and TRBJ2-7, with 9 bases fitting TRBD1. This CDR3 is built from 16 residues. Germline CDR1 and CDR2: SGHNT and YYREEE (reference sequence). The V gene end was trimmed by 3 bases and the J gene end by 6 bases; junction bases not matched to a gene: 13. The CDR3 here is CASSSYSGTGTSEQYF. The CDR3 DNA follows: TGTGCCAGCAGCTCGTACTCCGGGACAGGGACGAGCGAGCAGTACTTC.